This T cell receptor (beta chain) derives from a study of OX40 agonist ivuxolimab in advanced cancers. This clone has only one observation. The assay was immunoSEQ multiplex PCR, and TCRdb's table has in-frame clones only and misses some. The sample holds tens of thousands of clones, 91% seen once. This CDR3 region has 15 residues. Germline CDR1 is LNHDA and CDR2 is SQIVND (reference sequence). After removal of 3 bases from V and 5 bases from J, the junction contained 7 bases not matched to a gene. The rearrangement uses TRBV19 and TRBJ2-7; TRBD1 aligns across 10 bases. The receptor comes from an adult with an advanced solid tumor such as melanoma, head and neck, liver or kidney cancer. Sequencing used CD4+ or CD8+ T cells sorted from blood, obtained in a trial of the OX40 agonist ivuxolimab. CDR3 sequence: CASSMVGTGAHEQYF. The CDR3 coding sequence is TGTGCCAGTAGTATGGTTGGGACAGGGGCCCACGAGCAGTACTTC.